This is a list of T cell receptor beta chains from one sample in a study of blood T cell repertoires in COVID-19. Only in-frame clones appear in the TCRdb table, and some are missing; sequencing was by immunoSEQ multiplex PCR. The sample shows 180,000 or so clones, over 80% of them seen only once. Source material: peripheral blood. All receptors derive from a middle-aged woman with COVID-19, enrolled during active disease. Both conserved end residues are part of each CDR3. A D gene is named only where the DNA matches it firmly. The size of a clone is reported for some rows only, either as once, few or many, or as a class for expanded clones.

V gene	CDR3 length	D gene	clone size	J gene	CDR3 DNA	CDR3 protein
TRBV7-3	16	.	.	TRBJ2-3	TGTGCCAGCAGCCCCAGACCGACCCGGGGCACAGATACGCAGTATTTT	CASSPRPTRGTDTQYF
TRBV2	14	.	.	TRBJ2-2	TGTGCCAGCTCGCTGGGGCTGAACACCGGGGAGCTGTTTTTT	CASSLGLNTGELFF
TRBV3-1/TRBV3-2	15	.	many	TRBJ2-1	TGTGCCAGCAGCCAAGACAGGGGTGTCGGCAATGAGCAGTTCTTC	CASSQDRGVGNEQFF
TRBV7-3	12	.	.	TRBJ2-1	TGTGCCAGCAGCTTTCTGAGCTCCGAGCAGTTCTTC	CASSFLSSEQFF
TRBV18	16	.	.	TRBJ1-5	TGTGCCAGCTCACAACTTGACAGGAGGAGCAATCAGCCCCAGCATTTT	CASSQLDRRSNQPQHF
TRBV6-6	13	TRBD1	.	TRBJ1-2	TGTGCCAGCAGTTCGTGGACAGGGTATGGCTACACCTTC	CASSSWTGYGYTF
TRBV14	15	.	.	TRBJ1-2	TGTGCCAGCAGCCAAGTAGTCCCAGGGCCATATGGCTACACCTTC	CASSQVVPGPYGYTF
TRBV6-5	13	.	.	TRBJ2-1	TGTGCCAGCAGTTACTCGTCCGGCAATGAGCAGTTCTTC	CASSYSSGNEQFF
TRBV4-1	18	.	.	TRBJ1-1	TGCGCCAGCAGCCAAGAATGGATGGGGCTTCCGATGAACACTGAAGCTTTCTTT	CASSQEWMGLPMNTEAFF
TRBV5-6	16	.	.	TRBJ1-3	TGTGCCAGCAGCTGGACGGGGGATTACTCTGGAAACACCATATATTTT	CASSWTGDYSGNTIYF
TRBV28	15	TRBD1	.	TRBJ1-1	TGTGCCAGCAGTGTGACAGGGGTGCCAGACACTGAAGCTTTCTTT	CASSVTGVPDTEAFF
TRBV10-3	13	.	.	TRBJ1-1	TGTGCCATCAGTGTGGAGGGAAGCACTGAAGCTTTCTTT	CAISVEGSTEAFF
TRBV5-6	12	.	few	TRBJ2-7	TGTGCCAGCAGCTTGGTTAGCTACGAGCAGTACTTC	CASSLVSYEQYF
TRBV18	15	.	few	TRBJ1-1	TGTGCCAGCACCTACAGAGAAAGAATGAACACTGAAGCTTTCTTT	CASTYRERMNTEAFF
TRBV12-3/TRBV12-4	13	TRBD1	.	TRBJ1-1	TGTGCCAGCAGTTTACTAGGACAGGGCGAAGCTTTCTTT	CASSLLGQGEAFF
TRBV6-1	15	TRBD2	few	TRBJ2-1	TGTGCCAGCAGTGAAGCGAGCGGGGGGGCCAATGAGCAGTTCTTC	CASSEASGGANEQFF
TRBV28	14	TRBD2	.	TRBJ2-7	TGTGCCAGCAGTATTAGCGGGAGAAACTACGAGCAGTACTTC	CASSISGRNYEQYF
TRBV21-1	15	.	.	TRBJ2-7	TGTGCCAGCAGCACCAAGGGGCCACATTCCTACGAGCAGTACTTC	CASSTKGPHSYEQYF
TRBV18	15	TRBD1	.	TRBJ1-3	TGTGCCAGCTCACCGGGACAGATCTCTGGAAACACCATATATTTT	CASSPGQISGNTIYF
TRBV9	15	.	once	TRBJ2-1	TGTGCCAGCAGGCCAGCGGGTAGCTCCTACAATGAGCAGTTCTTC	CASRPAGSSYNEQFF
TRBV9	16	TRBD1	.	TRBJ1-4	TGTGCCAGCAGCGTAAGGGAAGGGGGCACTAATGAAAAACTGTTTTTT	CASSVREGGTNEKLFF
TRBV27	15	TRBD1	few	TRBJ1-6	TGTGCCAGCAGTCCTGGGACAGGGGGAATACCACCCCTCCACTTT	CASSPGTGGIPPLHF
TRBV19	16	TRBD2	once	TRBJ2-1	TGTGCCAGTACCACGGGGTCGGGGGGATCCTACAATGAGCAGTTCTTC	CASTTGSGGSYNEQFF
TRBV14	17	TRBD1	.	TRBJ1-3	TGTGCCAGCAGCCATCTAGGACAGGCGGTCTCTGGAAACACCATATATTTT	CASSHLGQAVSGNTIYF
TRBV7-9	14	TRBD1	.	TRBJ2-1	TGTGCCAGCAGCTTAGGGGACAGGGTGGATGAGCAGTTCTTC	CASSLGDRVDEQFF